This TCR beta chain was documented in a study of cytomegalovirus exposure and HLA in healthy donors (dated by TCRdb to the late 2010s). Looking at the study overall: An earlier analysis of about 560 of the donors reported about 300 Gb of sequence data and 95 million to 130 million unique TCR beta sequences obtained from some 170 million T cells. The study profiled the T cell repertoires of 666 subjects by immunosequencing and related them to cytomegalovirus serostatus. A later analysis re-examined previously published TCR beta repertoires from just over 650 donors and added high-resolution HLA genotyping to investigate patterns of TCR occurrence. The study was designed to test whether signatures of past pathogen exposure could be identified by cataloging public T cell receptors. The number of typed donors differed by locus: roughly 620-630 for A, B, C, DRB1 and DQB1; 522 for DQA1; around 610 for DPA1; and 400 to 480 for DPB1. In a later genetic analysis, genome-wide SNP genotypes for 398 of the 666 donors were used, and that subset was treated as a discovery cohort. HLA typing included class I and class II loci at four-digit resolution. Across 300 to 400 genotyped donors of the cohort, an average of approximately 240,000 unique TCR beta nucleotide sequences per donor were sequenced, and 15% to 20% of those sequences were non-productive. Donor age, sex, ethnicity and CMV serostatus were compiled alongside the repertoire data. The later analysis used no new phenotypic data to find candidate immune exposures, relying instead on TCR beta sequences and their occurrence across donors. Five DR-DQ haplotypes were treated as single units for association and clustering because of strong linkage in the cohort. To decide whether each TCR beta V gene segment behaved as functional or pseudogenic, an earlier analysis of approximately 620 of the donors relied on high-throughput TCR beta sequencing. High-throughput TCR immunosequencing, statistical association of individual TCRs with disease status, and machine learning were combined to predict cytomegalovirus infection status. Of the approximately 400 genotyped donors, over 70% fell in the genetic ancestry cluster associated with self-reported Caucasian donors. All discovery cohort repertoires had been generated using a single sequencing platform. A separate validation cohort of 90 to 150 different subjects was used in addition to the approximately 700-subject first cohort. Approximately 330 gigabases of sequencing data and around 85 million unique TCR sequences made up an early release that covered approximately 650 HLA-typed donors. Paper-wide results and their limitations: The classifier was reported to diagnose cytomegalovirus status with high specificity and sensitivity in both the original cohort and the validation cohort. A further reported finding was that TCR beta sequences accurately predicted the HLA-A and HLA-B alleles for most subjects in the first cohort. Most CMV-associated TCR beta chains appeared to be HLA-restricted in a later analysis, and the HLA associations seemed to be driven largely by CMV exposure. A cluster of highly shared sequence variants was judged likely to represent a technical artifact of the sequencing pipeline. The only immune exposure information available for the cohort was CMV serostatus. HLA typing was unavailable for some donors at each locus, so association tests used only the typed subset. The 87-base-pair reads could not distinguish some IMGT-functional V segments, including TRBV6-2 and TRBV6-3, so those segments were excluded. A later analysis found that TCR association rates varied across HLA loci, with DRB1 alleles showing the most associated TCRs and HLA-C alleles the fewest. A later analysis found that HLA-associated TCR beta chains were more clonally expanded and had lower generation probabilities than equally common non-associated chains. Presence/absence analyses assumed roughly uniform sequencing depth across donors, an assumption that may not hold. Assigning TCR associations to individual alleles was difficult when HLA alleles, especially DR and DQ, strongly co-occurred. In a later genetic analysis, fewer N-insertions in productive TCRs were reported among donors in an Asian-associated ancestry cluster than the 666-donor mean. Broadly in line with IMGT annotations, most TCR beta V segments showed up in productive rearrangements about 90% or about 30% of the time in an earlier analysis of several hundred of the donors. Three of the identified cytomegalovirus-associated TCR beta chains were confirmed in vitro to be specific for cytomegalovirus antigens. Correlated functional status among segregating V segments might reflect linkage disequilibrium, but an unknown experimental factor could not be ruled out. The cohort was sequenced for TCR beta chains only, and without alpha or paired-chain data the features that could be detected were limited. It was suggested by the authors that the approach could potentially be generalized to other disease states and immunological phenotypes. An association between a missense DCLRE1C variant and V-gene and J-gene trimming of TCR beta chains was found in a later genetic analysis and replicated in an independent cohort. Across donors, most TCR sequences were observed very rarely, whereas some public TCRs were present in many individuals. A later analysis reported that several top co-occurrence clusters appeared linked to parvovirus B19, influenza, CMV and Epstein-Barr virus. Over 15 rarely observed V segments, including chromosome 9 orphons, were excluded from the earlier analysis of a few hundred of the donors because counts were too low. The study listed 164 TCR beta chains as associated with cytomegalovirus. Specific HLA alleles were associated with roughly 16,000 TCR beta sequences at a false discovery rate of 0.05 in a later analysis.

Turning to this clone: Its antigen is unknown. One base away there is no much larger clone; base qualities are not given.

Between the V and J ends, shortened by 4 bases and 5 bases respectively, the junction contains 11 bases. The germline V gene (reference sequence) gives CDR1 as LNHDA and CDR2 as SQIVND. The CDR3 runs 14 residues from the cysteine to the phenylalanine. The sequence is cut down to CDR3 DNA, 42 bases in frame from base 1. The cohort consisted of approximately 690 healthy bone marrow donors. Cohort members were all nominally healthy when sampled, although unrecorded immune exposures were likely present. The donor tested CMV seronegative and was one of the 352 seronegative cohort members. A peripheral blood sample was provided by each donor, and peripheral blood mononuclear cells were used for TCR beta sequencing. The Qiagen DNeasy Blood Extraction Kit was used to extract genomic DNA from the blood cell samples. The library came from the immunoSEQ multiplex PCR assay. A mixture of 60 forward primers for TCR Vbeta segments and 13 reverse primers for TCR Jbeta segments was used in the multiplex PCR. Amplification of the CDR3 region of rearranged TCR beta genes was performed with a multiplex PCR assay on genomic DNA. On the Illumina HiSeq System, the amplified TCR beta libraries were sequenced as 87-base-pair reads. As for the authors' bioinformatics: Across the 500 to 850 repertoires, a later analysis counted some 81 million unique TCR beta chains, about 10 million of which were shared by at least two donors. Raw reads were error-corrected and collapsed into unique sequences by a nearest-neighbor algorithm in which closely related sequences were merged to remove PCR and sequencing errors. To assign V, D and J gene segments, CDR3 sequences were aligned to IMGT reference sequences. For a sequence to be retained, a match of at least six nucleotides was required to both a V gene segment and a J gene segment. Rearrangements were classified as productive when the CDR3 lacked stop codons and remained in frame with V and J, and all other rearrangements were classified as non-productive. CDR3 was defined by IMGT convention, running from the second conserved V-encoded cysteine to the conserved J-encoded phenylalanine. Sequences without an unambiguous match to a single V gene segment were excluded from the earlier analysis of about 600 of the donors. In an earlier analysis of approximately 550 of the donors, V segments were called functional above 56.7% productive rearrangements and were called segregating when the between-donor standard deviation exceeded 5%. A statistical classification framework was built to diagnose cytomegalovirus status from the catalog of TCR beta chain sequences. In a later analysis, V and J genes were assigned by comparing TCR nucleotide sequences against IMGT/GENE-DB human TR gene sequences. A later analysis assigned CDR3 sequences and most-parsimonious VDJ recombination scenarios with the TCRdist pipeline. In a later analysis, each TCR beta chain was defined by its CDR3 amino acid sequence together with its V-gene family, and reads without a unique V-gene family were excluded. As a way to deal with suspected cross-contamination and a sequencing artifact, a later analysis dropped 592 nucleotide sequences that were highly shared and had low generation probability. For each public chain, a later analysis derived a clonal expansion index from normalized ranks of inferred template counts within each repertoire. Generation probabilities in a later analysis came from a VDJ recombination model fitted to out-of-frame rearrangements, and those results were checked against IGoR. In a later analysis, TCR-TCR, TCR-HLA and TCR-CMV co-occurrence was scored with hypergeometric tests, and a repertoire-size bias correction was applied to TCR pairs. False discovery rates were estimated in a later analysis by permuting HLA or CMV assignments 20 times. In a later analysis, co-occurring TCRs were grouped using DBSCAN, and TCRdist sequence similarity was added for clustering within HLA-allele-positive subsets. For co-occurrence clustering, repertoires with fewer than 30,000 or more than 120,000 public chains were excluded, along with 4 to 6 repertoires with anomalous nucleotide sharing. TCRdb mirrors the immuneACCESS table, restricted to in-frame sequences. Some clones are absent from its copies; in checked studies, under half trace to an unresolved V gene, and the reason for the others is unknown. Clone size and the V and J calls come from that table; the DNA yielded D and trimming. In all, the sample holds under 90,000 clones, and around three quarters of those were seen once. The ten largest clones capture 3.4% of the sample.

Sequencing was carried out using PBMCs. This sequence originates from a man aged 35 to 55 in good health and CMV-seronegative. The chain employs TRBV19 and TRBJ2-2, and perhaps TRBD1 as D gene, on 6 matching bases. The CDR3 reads CASSTEQGTGELFF. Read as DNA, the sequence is TGTGCCAGTAGTACGGAGCAGGGGACCGGGGAGCTGTTTTTT.